A selection of T cell receptor beta chains follows, all from one sample in a study of control samples from healthy donors and cancer patients. Sequenced by immunoSEQ multiplex PCR; TCRdb stores in-frame clones only, minus some. Here the sample spans over 60,000 clones, roughly 85% being singletons. The sequencing input was blood. Every receptor here comes from a man aged 35-49 years in good health. CDR3s include the opening cysteine and the closing phenylalanine or tryptophan. A D gene is named only where the DNA matches it firmly. Clone sizes are given selectively: once, few, many, or a class where the clone is expanded.

D	V	size	J	DNA	CDR3
.	TRBV9	.	TRBJ1-2	TGTGCCAGCAGCGTAGGGACGGGGAACTATGGCTACACCTTC	CASSVGTGNYGYTF
TRBD2	TRBV15	.	TRBJ2-3	TGTGCCACCAGCACCTTTGGACTAGCTTCAGATACGCAGTATTTT	CATSTFGLASDTQYF
.	TRBV4-3	few	TRBJ2-7	TGCGCCAGCAGCGCCTCTCGGGGTTTCCTCTACGAGCAGTACTTC	CASSASRGFLYEQYF
.	TRBV27	.	TRBJ2-1	TGTGCCAGCAGCGGTTCTGGGCTGAATGAGCAGTTCTTC	CASSGSGLNEQFF
.	TRBV9	.	TRBJ2-5	TGTGCCAGCAGCGTAGGGTGGGTCCAGGGCCAAGAGACCCAGTACTTC	CASSVGWVQGQETQYF
.	TRBV28	.	TRBJ1-4	TGTGCCAGCAGCCCCTCCAGGAGGGATGAAAAACTGTTTTTT	CASSPSRRDEKLFF
TRBD1	TRBV28	.	TRBJ1-5	TGTGCCAGCAATTCTGACAGGGGAGCTCAGCCCCAGCATTTT	CASNSDRGAQPQHF
.	TRBV4-3	.	TRBJ2-2	TGCGCCAGCAGCCAAATGCGGGTGAACACCGGGGAGCTGTTTTTT	CASSQMRVNTGELFF
.	TRBV5-1	.	TRBJ2-2	TGCGCCAGCAGCCCCGTGTTTAGACAGTCGAACACCGGGGAGCTGTTTTTT	CASSPVFRQSNTGELFF
TRBD1	TRBV3-1/TRBV3-2	.	TRBJ2-7	TGTGCCAGCAGCCAGAGGACAGGGCCGCCCTACGAGCAGTACTTC	CASSQRTGPPYEQYF
TRBD2	TRBV7-3	.	TRBJ2-1	TGTGCCAGCAGCTTAAGCGGGAGTGGTAATGAGCAGTTCTTC	CASSLSGSGNEQFF
.	TRBV5-5	.	TRBJ2-3	TGTGCCAGCAGCCTGCGGACGGAACGTATGCATACGCAGTATTTT	CASSLRTERMHTQYF
.	TRBV19	.	TRBJ2-7	TGTGCCAGTAGTTCTTGGGGGGCGAACGACGAGCAGTACTTC	CASSSWGANDEQYF
.	TRBV11-2	.	TRBJ2-7	TGTGCCAGCACCCAAGGGGGTTGGAGCGAGCAGTACTTC	CASTQGGWSEQYF
.	TRBV6-4	.	TRBJ2-7	TGTGCCAGCAGTCTTAATAGCGACTCCTACGAGCAGTACTTC	CASSLNSDSYEQYF
.	TRBV21-1	.	TRBJ1-1	TGTGCCAGCAGCAACCTGCGGATCTCGAACACTGAAGCTTTCTTT	CASSNLRISNTEAFF
TRBD1	TRBV4-1	once	TRBJ1-2	TGCGCCAGCAGCCAAGCCCACCGCCGGGGACAGGGGCATAGTGGCTACACCTTC	CASSQAHRRGQGHSGYTF
.	TRBV18	.	TRBJ2-7	TGTGCCAGCTCACCAGGCAGGGGTGCGTACTACGAGCAGTACTTC	CASSPGRGAYYEQYF
TRBD1	TRBV18	.	TRBJ2-7	TGTGCCAGCTCACGGGACAGGGGGCAAACCTACGAGCAGTACTTC	CASSRDRGQTYEQYF
.	TRBV30	.	TRBJ1-2	TGTGCCTGGAGTCCACAGAACTATGGCTACACCTTC	CAWSPQNYGYTF
.	TRBV19	once	TRBJ1-5	TGTGCCAGTATGTCAGGGCTGGTGGGCAATCAGCCCCAGCATTTT	CASMSGLVGNQPQHF
.	TRBV6-5	.	TRBJ1-3	TGTGCCAGCAGTTACGACCAGCGGGGAAACACCATATATTTT	CASSYDQRGNTIYF
.	TRBV29-1	.	TRBJ1-2	TGCAGCGTTCAAGAACCGACGGAGAGTATTAACTATGGCTACACCTTC	CSVQEPTESINYGYTF
.	TRBV30	.	TRBJ2-1	TGTGCCTGGAGTACTTTCCGAATGTACAATGAGCAGTTCTTC	CAWSTFRMYNEQFF
.	TRBV30	.	TRBJ1-2	TGTGCCTGGAGTCCAGGGCAGGGAGATGGCTACACCTTC	CAWSPGQGDGYTF
TRBD1	TRBV30	.	TRBJ2-7	TGTGCCTGGAAAACCGGGACAGGGGGACTCGAGCAGTACTTC	CAWKTGTGGLEQYF
TRBD2	TRBV11-2	.	TRBJ2-3	TGTGCCAGCAGCTTAGGAGCGGGGGCCACAGATACGCAGTATTTT	CASSLGAGATDTQYF
TRBD1	TRBV18	.	TRBJ1-6	TGTGCCAGCTCACCGATTACAGGGGTGAGCTATAATTCACCCCTCCACTTT	CASSPITGVSYNSPLHF
.	TRBV5-1	once	TRBJ1-2	TGCGCCAGCAGCTTTGGGGGATCAAATGGCTACACCTTC	CASSFGGSNGYTF
.	TRBV7-2	.	TRBJ1-5	TGCGCCAGCAGCTCTTCGGGCAATCAGCCCCAGCATTTT	CASSSSGNQPQHF
.	TRBV6-5	.	TRBJ1-1	TGTGCCAGCAGTTACAGTGGACAAGGATACACTGAAGCTTTCTTT	CASSYSGQGYTEAFF
.	TRBV28	.	TRBJ1-2	TGTGCCAGCAGTGCCCCCGGGACAAAGTATGGCTACACCTTC	CASSAPGTKYGYTF
.	TRBV4-1	.	TRBJ1-6	TGCGCCAGCAGCCTCTCCCGGGTGGATAATTCACCCCTCCACTTT	CASSLSRVDNSPLHF
.	TRBV27	few	TRBJ2-7	TGTGCCAGCAGCCAAAGGGGAGAGGTCCACGAGCAGTACTTC	CASSQRGEVHEQYF
TRBD1	TRBV2	.	TRBJ2-1	TGTGCCAGCAGTGTTGGACAGGGGGCAACGAATGAGCAGTTCTTC	CASSVGQGATNEQFF
.	TRBV9	.	TRBJ2-5	TGTGCCAGCAGCACCACAGAGACCCAGTACTTC	CASSTTETQYF
TRBD1	TRBV10-3	.	TRBJ1-1	TGTGCCATCAGTGATAGGGGGCGCGGGGTCGTGAACACTGAAGCTTTCTTT	CAISDRGRGVVNTEAFF
.	TRBV27	.	TRBJ2-4	TGTGCCAGCAGTACCCTGCCTAGAGGCATTCAGTACTTC	CASSTLPRGIQYF
.	TRBV11-2	.	TRBJ2-1	TGTGCCAGCAGCTTAGATATTGGCAGCTACAATGAGCAGTTCTTC	CASSLDIGSYNEQFF
TRBD2	TRBV12-3/TRBV12-4	.	TRBJ2-3	TGTGCCAGCAGTCTGACTAGCCCAGATACGCAGTATTTT	CASSLTSPDTQYF